This TCR beta chain was identified in a study of blood T cell repertoires in COVID-19. Study-wide background: PBMCs, B-cell-depleted T cells, or T cells provided the cDNA or gDNA that made up the material.

V dropped 4 bases and J dropped 4 bases, with 12 bases sitting between them. In germline, CDR1 is SGDLS, CDR2 YYNGEE. The CDR3 totals 14 residues. Participant reports of clinical history set cohort assignment. Methods used by the authors: Amplified reference gene primers provided the basis for estimating nucleated cell counts. Sequencing was performed with immunoSEQ multiplex PCR; in TCRdb, only in-frame clones are kept and a portion is missing. V, J and clone size derive from that table, while D and trimming were established from the DNA sequence. In the table there are more than 200,000 clones, 80% of which are singletons.

The chain employs TRBV9 and TRBJ2-1, with D perhaps TRBD2 (6 bases). The sample comprised PBMCs or T cells enriched from blood (not recorded which). The clonotype originates from a woman aged 40 to 55 with acute COVID-19. The CDR3 sequence is CASSLVGGYNEQFF. DNA of the CDR3: TGTGCCAGCAGCCTCGTTGGGGGGTACAATGAGCAGTTCTTC.